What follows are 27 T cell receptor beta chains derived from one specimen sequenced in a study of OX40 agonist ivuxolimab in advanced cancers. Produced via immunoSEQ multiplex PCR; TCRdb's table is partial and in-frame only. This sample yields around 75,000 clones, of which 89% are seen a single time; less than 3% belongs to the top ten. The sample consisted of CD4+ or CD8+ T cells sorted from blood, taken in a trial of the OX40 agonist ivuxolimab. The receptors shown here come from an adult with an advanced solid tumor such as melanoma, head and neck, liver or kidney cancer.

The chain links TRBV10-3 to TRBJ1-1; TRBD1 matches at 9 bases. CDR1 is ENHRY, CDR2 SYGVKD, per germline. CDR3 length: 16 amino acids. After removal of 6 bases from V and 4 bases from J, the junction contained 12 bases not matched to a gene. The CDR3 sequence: CAISQGTGYVVTEAFF. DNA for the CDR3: TGTGCCATCAGCCAGGGGACAGGGTATGTGGTCACTGAAGCTTTCTTT.

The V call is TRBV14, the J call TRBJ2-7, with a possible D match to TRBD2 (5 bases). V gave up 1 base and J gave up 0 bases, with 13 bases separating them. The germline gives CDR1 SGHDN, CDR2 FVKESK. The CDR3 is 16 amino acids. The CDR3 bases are TGTGCCAGCAGCCAAGGGCTAGCTGGGAACTCCTACGAGCAGTACTTC. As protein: CASSQGLAGNSYEQYF.

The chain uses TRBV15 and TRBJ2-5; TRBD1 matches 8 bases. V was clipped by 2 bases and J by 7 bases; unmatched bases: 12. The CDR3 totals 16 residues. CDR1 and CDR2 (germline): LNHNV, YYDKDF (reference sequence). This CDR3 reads CATSRTADRVELTQYF. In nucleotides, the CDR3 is TGTGCCACCAGCAGAACCGCGGACAGGGTGGAATTGACCCAGTACTTC.

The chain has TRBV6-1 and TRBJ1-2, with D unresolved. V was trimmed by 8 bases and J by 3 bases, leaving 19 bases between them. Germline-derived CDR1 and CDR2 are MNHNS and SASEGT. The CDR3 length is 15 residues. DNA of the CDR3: TGTGCCAGCGGAGGGAGACGTCTCGCCCACTATGGCTACACCTTC. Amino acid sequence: CASGGRRLAHYGYTF.

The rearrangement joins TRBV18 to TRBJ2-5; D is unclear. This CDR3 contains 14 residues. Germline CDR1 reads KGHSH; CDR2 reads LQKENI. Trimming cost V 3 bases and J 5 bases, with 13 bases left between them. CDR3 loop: CASSPSAGIETQYF. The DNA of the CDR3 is TGTGCCAGCTCACCCTCCGCAGGTATTGAGACCCAGTACTTC.

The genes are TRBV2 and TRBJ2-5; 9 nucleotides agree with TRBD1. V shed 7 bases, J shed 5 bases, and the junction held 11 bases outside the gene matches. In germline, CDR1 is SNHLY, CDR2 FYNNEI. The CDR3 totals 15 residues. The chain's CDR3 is CASKGGQGTVETQYF. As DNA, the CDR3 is TGTGCCAGCAAGGGAGGACAGGGGACGGTCGAGACCCAGTACTTC.

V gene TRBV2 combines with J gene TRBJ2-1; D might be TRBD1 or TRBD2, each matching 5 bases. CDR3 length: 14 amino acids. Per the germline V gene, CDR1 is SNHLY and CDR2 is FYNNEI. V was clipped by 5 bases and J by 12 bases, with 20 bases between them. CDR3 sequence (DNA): TGTGCCAGCAGTCCTAATCCGGGGCAGGGCGGGCAGTTCTTC. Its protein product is CASSPNPGQGGQFF.

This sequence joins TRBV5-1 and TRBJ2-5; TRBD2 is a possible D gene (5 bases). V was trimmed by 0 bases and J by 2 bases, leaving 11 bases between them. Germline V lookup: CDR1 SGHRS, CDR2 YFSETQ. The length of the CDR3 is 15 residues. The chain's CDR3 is CASSLDGLRQETQYF. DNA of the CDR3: TGCGCCAGCAGCTTGGACGGACTCCGACAAGAGACCCAGTACTTC.

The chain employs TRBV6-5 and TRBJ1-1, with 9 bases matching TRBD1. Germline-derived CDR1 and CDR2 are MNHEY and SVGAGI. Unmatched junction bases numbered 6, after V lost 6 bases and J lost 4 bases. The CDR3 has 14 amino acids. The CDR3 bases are TGTGCCAGCAGGTCCCAGACAGGGGGCACTGAAGCTTTCTTT. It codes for CASRSQTGGTEAFF.

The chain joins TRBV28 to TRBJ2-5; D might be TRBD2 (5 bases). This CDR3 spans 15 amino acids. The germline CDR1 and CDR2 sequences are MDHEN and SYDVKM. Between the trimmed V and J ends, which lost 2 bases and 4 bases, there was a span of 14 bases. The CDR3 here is CASSLAGRGGETQYF. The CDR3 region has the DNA TGTGCCAGCAGTTTAGCGGGCCGTGGAGGAGAGACCCAGTACTTC.

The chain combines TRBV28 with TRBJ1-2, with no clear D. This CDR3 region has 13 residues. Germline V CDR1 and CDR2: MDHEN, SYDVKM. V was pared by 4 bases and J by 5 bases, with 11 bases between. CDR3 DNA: TGTGCCAGCAGTTATGTCATGGCGTATGGCTACACCTTC. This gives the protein CASSYVMAYGYTF.

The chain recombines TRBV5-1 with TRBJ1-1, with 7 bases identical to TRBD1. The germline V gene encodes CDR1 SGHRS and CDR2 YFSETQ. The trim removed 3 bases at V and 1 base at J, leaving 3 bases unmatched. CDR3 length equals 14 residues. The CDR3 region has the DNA TGCGCCAGCAGCTGGGACAGTTCGAACACTGAAGCTTTCTTT. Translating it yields CASSWDSSNTEAFF.

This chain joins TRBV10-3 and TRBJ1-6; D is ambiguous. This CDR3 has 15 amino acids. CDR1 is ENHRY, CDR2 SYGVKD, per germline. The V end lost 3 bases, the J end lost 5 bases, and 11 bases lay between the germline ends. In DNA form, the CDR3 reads TGTGCCATCAGTGATTGGGGAGTAGATAATTCACCCCTCCACTTT. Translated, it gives CAISDWGVDNSPLHF.

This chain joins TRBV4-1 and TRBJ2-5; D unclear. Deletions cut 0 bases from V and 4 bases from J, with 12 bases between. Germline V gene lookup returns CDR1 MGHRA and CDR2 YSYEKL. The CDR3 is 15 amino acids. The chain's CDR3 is CASSQDGITLETQYF. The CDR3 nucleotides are TGCGCCAGCAGCCAAGATGGGATCACACTAGAGACCCAGTACTTC.

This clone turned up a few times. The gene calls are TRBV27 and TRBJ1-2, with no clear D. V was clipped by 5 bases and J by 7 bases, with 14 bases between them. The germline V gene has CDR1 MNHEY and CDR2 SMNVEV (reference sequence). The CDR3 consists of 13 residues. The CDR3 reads CASSPAGFAGYTF. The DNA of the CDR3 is TGTGCCAGCAGTCCCGCCGGTTTTGCTGGCTACACCTTC.

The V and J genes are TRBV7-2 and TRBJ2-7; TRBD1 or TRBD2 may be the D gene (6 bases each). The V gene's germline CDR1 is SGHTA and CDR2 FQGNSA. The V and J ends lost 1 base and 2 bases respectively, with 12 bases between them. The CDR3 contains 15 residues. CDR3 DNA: TGTGCCAGCAGCTTAGATAGGGGGGCCACCTACGAGCAGTACTTC. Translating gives CASSLDRGATYEQYF.

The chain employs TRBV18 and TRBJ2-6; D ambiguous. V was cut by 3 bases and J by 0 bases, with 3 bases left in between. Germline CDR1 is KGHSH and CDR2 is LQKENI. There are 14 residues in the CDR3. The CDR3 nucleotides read TGTGCCAGCTCACCCCGCTCTGGGGCCAACGTCCTGACTTTC. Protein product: CASSPRSGANVLTF. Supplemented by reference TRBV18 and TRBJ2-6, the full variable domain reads NAGVMQNPRHLVRRRGQEARLRCSPMKGHSHVYWYRQLPEEGLKFMVYLQKENIIDESGMPKERFSAEFPKEGPSILRIQQVVRGDSAAYFCASSPRSGANVLTFGAGSRLTVL.

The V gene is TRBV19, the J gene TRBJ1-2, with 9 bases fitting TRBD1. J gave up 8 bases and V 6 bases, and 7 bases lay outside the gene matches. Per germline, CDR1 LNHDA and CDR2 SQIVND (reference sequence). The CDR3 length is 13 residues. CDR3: CASRVTGGYGYTF. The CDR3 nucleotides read TGTGCCAGTAGGGTGACAGGGGGTTACGGCTACACCTTC.

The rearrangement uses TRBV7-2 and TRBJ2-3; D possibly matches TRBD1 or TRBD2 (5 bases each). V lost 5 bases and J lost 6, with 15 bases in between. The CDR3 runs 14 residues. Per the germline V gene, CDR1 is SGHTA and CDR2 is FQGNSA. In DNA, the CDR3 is TGTGCCAGCAGCCTGGGACGGCGTCTGGATACGCAGTATTTT. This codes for CASSLGRRLDTQYF.

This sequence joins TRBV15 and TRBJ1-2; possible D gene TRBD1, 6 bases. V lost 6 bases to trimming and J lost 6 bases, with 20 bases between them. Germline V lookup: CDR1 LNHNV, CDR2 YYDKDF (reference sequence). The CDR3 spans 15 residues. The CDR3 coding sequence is TGTGCCACCAGTCCCATCGGGGGGGCAGTCGATGGCTACACCTTC. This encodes CATSPIGGAVDGYTF. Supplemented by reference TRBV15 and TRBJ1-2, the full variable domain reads DAMVIQNPRYQVTQFGKPVTLSCSQTLNHNVMYWYQQKSSQAPKLLFHYYDKDFNNEADTPDNFQSRRPNTSFCFLDIRSPGLGDTAMYLCATSPIGGAVDGYTFGSGTRLTVV.

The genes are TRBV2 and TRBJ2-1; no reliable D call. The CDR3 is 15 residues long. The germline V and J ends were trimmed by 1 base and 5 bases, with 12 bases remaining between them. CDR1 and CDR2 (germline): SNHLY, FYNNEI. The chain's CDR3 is CASSEVLSGHNEQFF. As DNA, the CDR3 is TGTGCCAGCAGTGAAGTCTTATCAGGTCACAATGAGCAGTTCTTC.

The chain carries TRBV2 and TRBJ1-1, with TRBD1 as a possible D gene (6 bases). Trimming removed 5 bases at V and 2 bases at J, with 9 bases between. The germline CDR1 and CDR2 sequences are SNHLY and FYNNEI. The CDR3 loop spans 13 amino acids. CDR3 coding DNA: TGTGCCAGCAGTTTGGACAGCAACACTGAAGCTTTCTTT. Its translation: CASSLDSNTEAFF.

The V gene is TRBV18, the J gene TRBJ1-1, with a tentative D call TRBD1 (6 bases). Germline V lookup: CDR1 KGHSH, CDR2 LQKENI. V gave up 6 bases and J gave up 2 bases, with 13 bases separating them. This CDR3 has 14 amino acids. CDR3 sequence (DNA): TGTGCCAGCTCCCTAACGACAGGAAACACTGAAGCTTTCTTT. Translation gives CASSLTTGNTEAFF. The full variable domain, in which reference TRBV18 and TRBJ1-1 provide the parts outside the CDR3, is NAGVMQNPRHLVRRRGQEARLRCSPMKGHSHVYWYRQLPEEGLKFMVYLQKENIIDESGMPKERFSAEFPKEGPSILRIQQVVRGDSAAYFCASSLTTGNTEAFFGQGTRLTVV.

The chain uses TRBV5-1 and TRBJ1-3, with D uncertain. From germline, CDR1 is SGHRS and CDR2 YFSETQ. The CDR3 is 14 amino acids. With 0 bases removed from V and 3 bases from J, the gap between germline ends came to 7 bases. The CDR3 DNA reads TGCGCCAGCAGCTTGGGGGTTGGTGGAAACACCATATATTTT. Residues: CASSLGVGGNTIYF.

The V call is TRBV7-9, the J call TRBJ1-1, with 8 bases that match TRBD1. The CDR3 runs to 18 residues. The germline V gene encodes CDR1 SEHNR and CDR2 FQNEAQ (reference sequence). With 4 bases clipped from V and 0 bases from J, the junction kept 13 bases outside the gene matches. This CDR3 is CASSSQGDSLFLNTEAFF. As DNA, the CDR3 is TGTGCCAGCAGCTCACAGGGGGACAGTCTCTTTCTGAACACTGAAGCTTTCTTT.

CDR3 sequence: CASSIKDSSYNEQFF. DNA of the CDR3: TGTGCCAGTAGTATTAAGGACAGCTCCTACAATGAGCAGTTCTTC. This sequence joins TRBV19 and TRBJ2-1; the D gene is possibly TRBD1 (6 bases). Trimming took off 3 bases at V and 0 bases at J, with 9 bases between the two ends. The germline V gene has CDR1 LNHDA and CDR2 SQIVND (reference sequence). This CDR3 comprises 15 residues.

In nucleotides, the CDR3 is TGTGCCACCAGGGGGAATAGAAACACCATATATTTT. Translated, it gives CATRGNRNTIYF. The J gene is TRBJ1-3, the V gene TRBV27; 7 bases fit TRBD1. Germline V lookup: CDR1 MNHEY, CDR2 SMNVEV (reference sequence). The CDR3 runs 12 residues. Unmatched junction bases numbered 5, after V lost 10 bases and J lost 5 bases.